This T cell receptor (beta chain) was recorded in a study of shared clonotypes between healthy human individuals. The V gene's germline CDR1 is MGHDK and CDR2 SYGVNS. Trimming at V came to 6 bases and at J to 8 bases, leaving 3 bases not matched to a gene. The CDR3 sequence is 12 residues long. CD8 cells classed as naive were CD45RO-negative and positively selected for CCR7, excluding terminally differentiated effector memory CD45RA+ cells. Points from the study as a whole: Clonotype sharing across several donors was observed for 4% to 5.5% of naive CD4 clonotypes.

TCRdb keeps only in-frame clones here, not all; method: immunoSEQ multiplex PCR. The data hold just over 2,000,000 clones, with just under 95% observed a single time. This clone is a singleton in its sample. Its antigen is undetermined. V and J are TRBV25-1 and TRBJ1-2, with 10 bases that match TRBD1. What was sequenced was naive CD8+ T cells sorted from blood. This TCR came from a man between 18 and 29 years old in good health. The CDR3 is CASRDRGHGYTF. The CDR3 coding sequence is TGTGCCAGCAGAGACAGGGGGCACGGCTACACCTTC.